This is a list of T cell receptor beta chains from one sample in a study of human T cells and chemical hapten exposure. TCRdb reprocessed the RACE reads with MiXCR, giving one entry per CDR3 protein. The profile shows around 31,000 distinct CDR3 sequences, 7% to 8.5% of them singletons. Sequencing was carried out using whole blood. The receptors stem from a human donor in good health. Some clones in this sample may be carry-over from other donors' samples. CDR3s include the opening cysteine and the closing phenylalanine or tryptophan. Each record gives: J gene, V gene, CDR3 protein.

TRBJ1-5 | TRBV10-2 | CASSDRDLGSNQPQHF
TRBJ2-2 | TRBV12-5 | CASGSSGGSYGGELFF
TRBJ1-5 | TRBV7-8 | CASSSNSGGSQPQHF
TRBJ2-7 | TRBV10-3 | CAISDPPSDEQYF
TRBJ1-1 | TRBV10-3 | CAISAQVATMNTEAFF
TRBJ2-1 | TRBV29-1 | CSVEGTSGGKDEQFF
TRBJ2-1 | TRBV10-3 | CAIASGTHNEQFF
TRBJ2-1 | TRBV10-1 | CASSPDRGTYNEQFF
TRBJ2-3 | TRBV5-8 | CASSRGTSGTSTDTQYF
TRBJ2-5 | TRBV20-1 | CSASPTAGGSETQYF
TRBJ1-2 | TRBV4-1 | CASSQVGRAANYGYTF
TRBJ2-3 | TRBV28 | CASSSGTGGADTQYF
TRBJ1-3 | TRBV9 | CASSGGGQAIGNTIYF
TRBJ1-2 | TRBV19 | CASSNRQIQQNYGYTF
TRBJ1-1 | TRBV11-1 | CASSPQGEQAFF
TRBJ2-1 | TRBV6-1 | CASSAGPATGGDEQFF
TRBJ2-5 | TRBV6-2/TRBV6-3 | CASSYTSSGGASDQETQYF
TRBJ2-5 | TRBV15 | CATSGRGGAETQYF
TRBJ1-5 | TRBV7-2 | CASSYRDQPQHF
TRBJ2-3 | TRBV4-1 | CASSQVSFESPVLDTQYF
TRBJ2-1 | TRBV12-3/TRBV12-4 | CASSPMAGANEQFF
TRBJ2-5 | TRBV28 | CASSPQGAEETQYF
TRBJ2-3 | TRBV4-1 | CASSHPSRGDTDTQYF
TRBJ2-3 | TRBV5-4 | CASSLSGANTDTQYF
TRBJ1-1 | TRBV2 | CASSSQGWGTEAFF
TRBJ2-3 | TRBV29-1 | CSVEDQKGSVYF
TRBJ2-1 | TRBV3-1 | CASSQRTRLAGRNEQFF
TRBJ1-4 | TRBV15 | CATSRDDEKLFF
TRBJ2-7 | TRBV14 | CASSPRLVWGSSYEQYF
TRBJ2-2 | TRBV7-9 | CASSLAGEGELFF
TRBJ1-1 | TRBV3-1 | CASSPRHGTEAFF
TRBJ2-3 | TRBV18 | CASSLTSTDTQYF
TRBJ2-1 | TRBV6-4 | CASNQGLVDEQFF